A single sample gave rise to the 8 T cell receptor beta chains below, sequenced in a study of cytomegalovirus exposure and HLA in healthy donors. A multiplex PCR was run with 60 Vbeta primers and 13 Jbeta primers. Using immunoSEQ multiplex PCR, the repertoire was profiled, and TCRdb retains in-frame clones only, with some absent. In the table there are about 110,000 clones, roughly 80% of which are singletons. Sequences were obtained from PBMCs. The origin of the receptors is a middle-aged man in good health and CMV-seronegative.

This chain joins TRBV6-5 and TRBJ2-7; D is possibly TRBD1 (6 bases). Germline-derived CDR1 and CDR2 are MNHEY and SVGAGI. The V end lost 5 bases, the J end lost 5 bases, and 13 bases lay between the germline ends. The CDR3 contains 13 residues. The CDR3 sequence is CASSQTGYHEQYF. In DNA form, the CDR3 reads TGTGCCAGCAGTCAGACAGGTTACCACGAGCAGTACTTC.

The chain recombines TRBV6-5 with TRBJ1-5; tentative D call: TRBD1 (5 bases). Between the trimmed V and J ends, which lost 0 bases and 4 bases, there was a span of 10 bases. Germline V gene data show CDR1 as MNHEY and CDR2 as SVGAGI. The CDR3 extends over 15 amino acids. CDR3 protein: CASSYSRQPNQPQHF. The CDR3 DNA reads TGTGCCAGCAGTTACTCCCGACAGCCAAATCAGCCCCAGCATTTT.

The rearrangement joins TRBV29-1 to TRBJ2-7, with TRBD1 matching 8 bases. The ends lost 7 bases at V and 3 bases at J; junction bases unmatched: 8. In germline, CDR1 is SQVTM, CDR2 ANQGSEA. The CDR3 length is 13 residues. The CDR3 spells CSAFDRGLYEQYF. In nucleotides, the CDR3 is TGCAGCGCCTTCGACAGGGGCCTCTACGAGCAGTACTTC.

The genes are TRBV5-6 and TRBJ2-7; possibly TRBD1 for D (8 bases). Germline V lookup: CDR1 SGHDT, CDR2 YYEEEE. The CDR3 has 16 amino acids. Trimming took off 3 bases at V and 7 bases at J, with 23 bases between the two ends. CDR3: CASSWSGTGFNREQYF. The CDR3 DNA reads as TGTGCCAGCAGCTGGAGCGGGACAGGATTTAACAGGGAGCAGTACTTC. Using reference TRBV5-6 and TRBJ2-7 for the parts outside the CDR3, the full variable domain is DAGVTQSPTHLIKTRGQQVTLRCSPKSGHDTVSWYQQALGQGPQFIFQYYEEEERQRGNFPDRFSGHQFPNYSSELNVNALLLGDSALYLCASSWSGTGFNREQYFGPGTRLTVT.

The chain links TRBV6-1 to TRBJ2-7, with TRBD1 as a possible D gene (5 bases). The CDR3 length is 12 residues. V lost 6 bases to trimming and J lost 7 bases, with 13 bases between them. Germline CDR1 and CDR2: MNHNS and SASEGT. The DNA for the CDR3 is TGTGCCAGCAGGGACATCGAAATAGAGCAGTACTTC. Protein sequence: CASRDIEIEQYF.

This clone was seen only a few times. This rearrangement joins TRBV25-1 to TRBJ1-6; D might be TRBD1 (5 bases). Deletions cut 4 bases from V and 9 bases from J, with 13 bases between. This CDR3 comprises 14 residues. Germline CDR1 MGHDK, CDR2 SYGVNS. Here the CDR3 DNA reads TGTGCCAGCAGTGCCAGGGTAGGTCGTTCACCCCTCCACTTT. Residues: CASSARVGRSPLHF.

This chain links TRBV6-1 with TRBJ1-2, with 9 nucleotides matching TRBD1. CDR1 is MNHNS, CDR2 SASEGT, per germline. This CDR3 is built from 16 residues. The V gene end was trimmed by 0 bases and the J gene end by 2 bases; junction bases not matched to a gene: 4. DNA of the CDR3: TGTGCCAGCAGTGAAGCGCAAGGGACAGGGAACTATGGCTACACCTTC. The encoded protein is CASSEAQGTGNYGYTF.

The CDR3 DNA sequence: TGTGCCAGCAGCCAAGTCCAGCGGGTCTCTACAGATACGCAGTATTTT. Amino acids: CASSQVQRVSTDTQYF. The chain links TRBV4-2 to TRBJ2-3; tentative D call: TRBD2 (6 bases). The CDR3 is 16 amino acids. V was pared by 1 base and J by 3 bases, with 14 bases between. Germline assignment: CDR1 LGHNA and CDR2 YNFKEQ.